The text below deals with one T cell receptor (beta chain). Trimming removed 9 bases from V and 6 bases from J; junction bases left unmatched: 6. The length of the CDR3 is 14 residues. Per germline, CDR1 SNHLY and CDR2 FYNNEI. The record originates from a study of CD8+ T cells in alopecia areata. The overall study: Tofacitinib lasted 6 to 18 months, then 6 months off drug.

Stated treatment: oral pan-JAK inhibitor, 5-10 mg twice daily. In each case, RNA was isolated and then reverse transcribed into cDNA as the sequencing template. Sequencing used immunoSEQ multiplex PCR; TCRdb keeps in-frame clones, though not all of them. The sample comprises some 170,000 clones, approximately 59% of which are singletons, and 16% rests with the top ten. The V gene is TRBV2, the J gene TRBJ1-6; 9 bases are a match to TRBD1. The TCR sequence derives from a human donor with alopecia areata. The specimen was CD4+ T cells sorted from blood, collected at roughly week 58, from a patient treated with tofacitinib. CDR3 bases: TGTGCCAGGACCGGACAGGGGCGTAATTCACCCCTCCACTTT. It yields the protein CARTGQGRNSPLHF.